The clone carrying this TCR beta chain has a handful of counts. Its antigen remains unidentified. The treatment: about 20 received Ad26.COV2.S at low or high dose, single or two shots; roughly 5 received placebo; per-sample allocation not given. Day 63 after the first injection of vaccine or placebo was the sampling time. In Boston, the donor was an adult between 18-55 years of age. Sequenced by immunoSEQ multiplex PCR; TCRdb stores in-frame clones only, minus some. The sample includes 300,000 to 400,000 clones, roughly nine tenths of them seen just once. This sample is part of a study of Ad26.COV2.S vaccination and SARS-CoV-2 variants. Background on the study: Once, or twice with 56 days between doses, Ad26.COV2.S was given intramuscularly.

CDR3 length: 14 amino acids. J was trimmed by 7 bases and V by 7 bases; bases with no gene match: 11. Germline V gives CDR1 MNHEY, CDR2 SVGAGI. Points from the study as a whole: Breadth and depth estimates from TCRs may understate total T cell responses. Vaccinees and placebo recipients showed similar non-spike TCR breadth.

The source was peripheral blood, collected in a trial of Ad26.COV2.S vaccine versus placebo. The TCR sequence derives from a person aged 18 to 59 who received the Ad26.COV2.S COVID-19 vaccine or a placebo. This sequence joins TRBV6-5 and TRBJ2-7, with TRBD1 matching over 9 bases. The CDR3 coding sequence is TGTGCCAGCACTCTGGACAGGGGAAATAGTGAGCAGTACTTC. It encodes CASTLDRGNSEQYF.